The present TCR beta chain was sequenced within a study of beta chain features in type 1 diabetes. Study-wide results and limits: For Type 1 diabetes patients, all four CD4+ subsets carried TCRB CDR3s that were moderately but significantly shorter.

A remark on this clone: Its antigen is as yet unknown.

The entirety of the isolated RNA underwent reverse transcription, so expressed TCRB transcripts were sequenced. Sequencing used immunoSEQ multiplex PCR; TCRdb keeps in-frame clones, though not all of them. This table holds around 360,000 clones, over 9.5% found once. Germline trimming cut 5 bases from V and 1 base from J; bases unmatched to any gene: 3. The germline gives CDR1 SGHAT, CDR2 FQNNGV. This CDR3 has 14 amino acids. The rearrangement joins TRBV11-2 to TRBJ1-1; 8 nucleotides agree with TRBD1. Source material: naive CD4+ T cells from blood. The sequence derives from a woman under 30 with type 1 diabetes. Written as DNA, the CDR3 is TGTGCCAGCAGCCAGGGACAGGCGAACACTGAAGCTTTCTTT. Amino acid sequence: CASSQGQANTEAFF.